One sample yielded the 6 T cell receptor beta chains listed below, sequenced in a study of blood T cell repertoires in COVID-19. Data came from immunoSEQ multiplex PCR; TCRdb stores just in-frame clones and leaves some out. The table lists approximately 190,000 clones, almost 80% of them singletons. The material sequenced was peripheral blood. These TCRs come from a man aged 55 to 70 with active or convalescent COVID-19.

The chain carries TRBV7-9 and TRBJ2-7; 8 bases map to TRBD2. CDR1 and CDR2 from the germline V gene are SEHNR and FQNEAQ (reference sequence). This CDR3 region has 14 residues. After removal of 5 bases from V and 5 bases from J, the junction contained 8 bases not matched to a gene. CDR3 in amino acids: CASSHPGLGDEQYF. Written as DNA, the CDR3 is TGTGCCAGCAGCCATCCGGGACTAGGTGACGAGCAGTACTTC.

The CDR3 nucleotides are TGCGCCAGCAGCCAATTCCGGGGGTACGAGCAGTACTTC. The encoded protein is CASSQFRGYEQYF. The rearrangement links TRBV4-1 to TRBJ2-7, with a possible D match to TRBD2 (6 bases). The ends were cut back, 2 bases at V and 4 bases at J, with 9 bases in the middle. The CDR3 is made up of 13 amino acids. Germline CDR1 MGHRA, CDR2 YSYEKL.

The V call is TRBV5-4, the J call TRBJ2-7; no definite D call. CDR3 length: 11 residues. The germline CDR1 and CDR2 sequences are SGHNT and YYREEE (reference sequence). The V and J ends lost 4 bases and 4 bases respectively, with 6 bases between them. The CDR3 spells CASSSPYEQYF. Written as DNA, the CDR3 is TGTGCCAGCAGCAGCCCTTACGAGCAGTACTTC.

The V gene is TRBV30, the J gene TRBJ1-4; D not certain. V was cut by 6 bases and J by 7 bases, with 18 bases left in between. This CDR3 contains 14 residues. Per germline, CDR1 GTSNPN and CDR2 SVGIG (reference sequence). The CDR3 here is CACSGIQETEKLFF. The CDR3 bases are TGTGCCTGCAGCGGGATTCAGGAAACTGAAAAACTGTTTTTT.

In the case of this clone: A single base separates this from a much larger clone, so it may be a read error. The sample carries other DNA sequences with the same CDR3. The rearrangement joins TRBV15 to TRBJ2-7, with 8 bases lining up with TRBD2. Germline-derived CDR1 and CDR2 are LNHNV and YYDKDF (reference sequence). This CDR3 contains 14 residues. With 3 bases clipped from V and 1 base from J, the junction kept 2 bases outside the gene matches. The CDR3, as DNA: TGTGCCACCAGCAGGAGCGGGAGTTCCTACGAGCAGTACTTC. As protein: CATSRSGSSYEQYF.

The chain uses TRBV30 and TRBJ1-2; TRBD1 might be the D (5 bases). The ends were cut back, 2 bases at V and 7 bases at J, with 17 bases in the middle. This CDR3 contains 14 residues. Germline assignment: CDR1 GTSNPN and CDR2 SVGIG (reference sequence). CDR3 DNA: TGTGCCTGGAGTATGACCCTGGGGCCTCTTGGCTACACCTTC. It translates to CAWSMTLGPLGYTF.